The source of this T cell receptor beta chain is a study of OX40 agonist ivuxolimab in advanced cancers. Libraries were prepared by immunoSEQ multiplex PCR; TCRdb keeps only in-frame clonotypes and omits some of them. The sample holds roughly 150,000 clones, approximately 94% seen once. Germline CDR1 reads SGHTA; CDR2 reads FQGNSA. The CDR3 has 18 residues. The V gene end was trimmed by 5 bases and the J gene end by 9 bases; junction bases not matched to a gene: 20. The input for sequencing was CD4+ or CD8+ T cells sorted from blood, taken in a trial of the OX40 agonist ivuxolimab. The V and J genes are TRBV7-2 and TRBJ2-3; 10 bases are a match to TRBD1. The TCR was taken from an adult with an advanced solid tumor such as melanoma, head and neck, liver or kidney cancer. CDR3 nucleotides: TGTGCCAGCAGCCCCAGCCGGCCCGGGACAGGGGAGATGTGGACGCAGTATTTT. Amino acids: CASSPSRPGTGEMWTQYF.